Here is one TCR beta chain with its context. The data belong to a study of blood T cell repertoires in COVID-19. On the study more broadly: Nucleic acid was either cDNA or gDNA, and it came from T cells, B-cell-depleted T cells, or PBMCs.

Clones were sequenced by immunoSEQ multiplex PCR, and TCRdb holds only the in-frame ones, with some missing. The table shows a few hundred thousand clones, with around 91% occurring only once. The V segment lost 4 bases and the J segment 11 bases; nucleotides outside the gene matches: 3. Germline loops: CDR1 MRHNA, CDR2 SNTAGT. This CDR3 comprises 11 residues. The clonotype was recovered from a man aged 18 to 35 who had recovered from COVID-19. The sequenced sample was PBMCs or T cells enriched from blood (not recorded which). The chain joins TRBV6-4 to TRBJ1-2; 8 nucleotides align to TRBD1. CDR3 nucleotide sequence: TGTGCCAGCAGTGGACAGGGGTCGTACACCTTC. Translating gives CASSGQGSYTF.